These 29 T cell receptor gamma chains were sequenced from one sample in a study of gamma delta lymphoproliferative disorders and STAT genes. Sequencing used genomic DNA taken from PBMCs of patients and controls. TCRdb called clones from the multiplex PCR reads again using CATT. The table records about 4,100 gamma-chain clones, 7% of them present only once. Sequencing was performed on blood. These receptors all come from a human donor in good health.

This clone has ten or more counts. The V gene is TRGV11, the J gene TRGJ1 or TRGJ2. TCRdb is silent on the J gene; assignment here came from matching the DNA to germline. TRGV11 is labeled an ORF, and its function is uncertain. The junction had 8 bases not matched to a gene; V was cut back by 8 bases and J by 1 base. The CDR3 has 14 residues. The CDR3 is CACWTYPNYYKKLF. In nucleotides, the CDR3 is TGTGCCTGCTGGACATACCCTAATTATTATAAGAAACTCTTT.

This clone is deemed medium-sized (0.01 to 0.1%). V and J are TRGV2 and TRGJP1. The J gene was not available in TCRdb and was assigned here by matching the DNA to germline segments. Germline CDR1 reads EGSNGY; CDR2 reads YDSYNSKV. This CDR3 comprises 15 residues. Unmatched junction bases numbered 10, after V lost 0 bases and J lost 9 bases. The CDR3 DNA reads as TGTGCCACCTGGGACGGGTGGTGGCGAAGTTGGTTCAAGATATTT. Encoded protein: CATWDGWWRSWFKIF.

Sample share makes this clone medium-sized. V gene TRGV11 combines with J gene TRGJP1. The J gene was missing in TCRdb and was found by matching the end of the DNA to germline. TRGV11 is an ORF for which the function is uncertain. This CDR3 contains 18 residues. V lost 2 bases to trimming and J lost 0 bases; unmatched junction nucleotides: 9. CDR3 loop: CACWIRRYIYTTGWFKIF. The CDR3, as DNA: TGTGCCTGCTGGATTAGGCGCTATATATATACCACTGGTTGGTTCAAGATATTT.

By sample share, this clone is medium-sized. The chain is built from TRGV8 and TRGJ1 or TRGJ2. TCRdb leaves out the J gene; it was filled in here by matching the DNA to germline. Germline V gene lookup returns CDR1 VENAVY and CDR2 YDSYNSRV. J was trimmed by 0 bases and V by 3 bases; bases with no gene match: 14. The CDR3 is 17 amino acids. CDR3 in DNA: TGTGCCACCTGGGATCAAGAACCACTACCGAATTATTATAAGAAACTCTTT. Its protein is CATWDQEPLPNYYKKLF.

The chain links TRGV8 to TRGJ1 or TRGJ2. TCRdb does not report a J gene; here it was assigned by matching the DNA to germline references. The CDR3 spans 11 residues. From germline, CDR1 is VENAVY and CDR2 YDSYNSRV. Trimming at V came to 6 bases and at J to 3 bases, leaving 2 bases not matched to a gene. DNA of the CDR3: TGTGCCACCTGGTCTTATTATAAGAAACTCTTT. Translated, it gives CATWSYYKKLF.

This clone is medium-sized within its sample. The chain couples TRGV4 to TRGJ1 or TRGJ2. TCRdb supplies no J gene; here it was assigned by aligning the nucleotide sequence to germline. The CDR3 loop spans 14 amino acids. V lost 5 bases and J lost 0; bases outside the gene matches: 7. Germline V gene data show CDR1 as EGSTGY and CDR2 as YDSYTSSV. CDR3 in amino acids: CATWARGNYYKKLF. The CDR3 nucleotides read TGTGCCACCTGGGCCCGGGGGAATTATTATAAGAAACTCTTT.

In this sample, this clone is medium-sized. The rearrangement joins TRGV2 to TRGJP. TCRdb offers no J gene call, so here the DNA was matched to germline to obtain one. The CDR3 has 20 amino acids. The ends lost 0 bases at V and 5 bases at J; junction bases unmatched: 13. Germline-derived CDR1 and CDR2 are EGSNGY and YDSYNSKV. CDR3 bases: TGTGCCACCTGGGACGGGCGGAGACGCCCAAAAGAGTTGGGCAAAAAAATCAAGGTATTT. As protein: CATWDGRRRPKELGKKIKVF.

This clone was seen ten or more times. The chain is built from TRGV9 and TRGJP. TCRdb offers no J gene call, so here the DNA was matched to germline to obtain one. Germline V gene data show CDR1 as GITISATS and CDR2 as ISYDGTV (reference sequence). With 3 bases clipped from V and 7 bases from J, the junction kept 9 bases outside the gene matches. The length of the CDR3 is 17 residues. The CDR3 sequence: CALWETYPELGKKIKVF. CDR3 bases: TGTGCCTTGTGGGAGACATACCCTGAGTTGGGCAAAAAAATCAAGGTATTT.

This clone is medium-sized. This specimen includes other DNA sequences encoding the same CDR3. The rearrangement joins TRGV8 to TRGJ1 or TRGJ2. Since TCRdb gives no J gene, matching the DNA to germline was used here to assign it. Trimming took 2 bases from V and 7 from J; bases not matched to a gene: 5. There are 12 residues in the CDR3. Germline V CDR1 and CDR2: VENAVY, YDSYNSRV. This chain's CDR3 is CATWDKYYKKLF. The CDR3 bases are TGTGCCACCTGGGATAAATACTATAAGAAACTCTTT.

By share, this clone counts as medium-sized. The rearrangement joins TRGV8 to TRGJ1 or TRGJ2. TCRdb leaves out the J gene; it was filled in here by matching the DNA to germline. This CDR3 spans 10 amino acids. The V segment lost 7 bases and the J segment 11 bases; nucleotides outside the gene matches: 8. CDR1 is VENAVY, CDR2 YDSYNSRV, per germline. The CDR3 DNA is TGTGCCACCTGTGGAGGGGAGAAACTCTTT. Amino acid sequence: CATCGGEKLF.

By frequency in the sample, this clone is medium-sized. The chain links TRGV8 to TRGJ1 or TRGJ2. The J gene was missing in TCRdb and was found by matching the end of the DNA to germline. CDR1 is VENAVY, CDR2 YDSYNSRV, per germline. With V trimmed by 5 bases and J by 3 bases, 4 bases remained unmatched. The CDR3 runs 12 residues. The CDR3 is CATWAPYYKKLF. CDR3 nucleotide sequence: TGTGCCACCTGGGCCCCTTATTATAAGAAACTCTTT.

At least ten counts were recorded for this clone. Just one base apart from a much larger clone, this may be a read error. The sample contains more than one DNA sequence encoding this CDR3. V and J are TRGV8 and TRGJ1 or TRGJ2. The J gene, absent from TCRdb, was called here by matching the DNA to germline. The CDR3 runs 13 residues. Trimming took 4 bases from V and 0 from J; bases not matched to a gene: 3. The germline V gene has CDR1 VENAVY and CDR2 YDSYNSRV. The CDR3 loop is CATWDRNYYKKLF. CDR3 DNA: TGTGCCACCTGGGACCGGAATTATTATAAGAAACTCTTT.

This clone was picked up many times. This chain joins TRGV3 and TRGJ1 or TRGJ2. As TCRdb names no J gene, one was assigned here on the basis of a DNA match to germline. The CDR3 consists of 13 residues. Germline trimming cut 0 bases from V and 3 bases from J; bases unmatched to any gene: 2. In germline, CDR1 is VTNTFY, CDR2 YDVSTARD (reference sequence). The CDR3 loop is CATWDRAYYKKLF. DNA for the CDR3: TGTGCCACCTGGGACAGGGCTTATTATAAGAAACTCTTT.

By frequency in the sample, this clone is medium-sized. V gene TRGV10 combines with J gene TRGJ1 or TRGJ2. TCRdb records no J gene; here it was assigned by comparing the DNA to germline. TRGV10 counts as an open reading frame of uncertain function. The CDR3 runs 13 residues. V lost 8 bases to trimming and J lost 4 bases; unmatched junction nucleotides: 9. The CDR3 protein is CAAWDRGYYKKLF. The CDR3 bases are TGTGCTGCGTGGGATCGCGGCTATTATAAGAAACTCTTT.

This clone was recorded at least ten times. V and J are TRGV9 and TRGJ1 or TRGJ2. Here the J gene was assigned by germline matching of the DNA, as TCRdb has none. Germline CDR1 GITISATS, CDR2 ISYDGTV (reference sequence). The CDR3 loop spans 13 amino acids. V was pared by 4 bases and J by 5 bases, with 8 bases of the junction left unmatched. CDR3 in DNA: TGTGCCTTGTGGGACCAGCGAGATTATAAGAAACTCTTT. As protein: CALWDQRDYKKLF.

The genes are TRGV10 and TRGJP1. In the absence of a J gene in TCRdb, the DNA was matched to germline to assign it here. TRGV10 qualifies as an ORF whose function is uncertain. The CDR3 is 14 residues long. Trimming took 8 bases from V and 12 from J; bases not matched to a gene: 16. The CDR3 coding sequence is TGTGCTGCGTGGGATTATGAGTGGGTTCGGTTCAAGATATTT. Translating it yields CAAWDYEWVRFKIF.

In the case of this clone: The likely explanation is a read error, given a far larger clone one base away. The same CDR3 arises from other DNA sequences in this sample as well. The chain links TRGV11 to TRGJP2. TRGV11 is placed among ORFs of uncertain function. The CDR3 sequence is 31 residues long. CDR3 protein: CSGGKTKKLEVSKNAHTSTSGITGSDWIKTF. CDR3 bases: TGCTCAGGTGGGAAGACTAAGAAACTTGAGGTAAGTAAAAATGCTCACACTTCCACCTCCGGCATAACGGGAAGTGATTGGATCAAGACGTTT.

Sample share makes this clone medium-sized. The chain employs TRGV9 and TRGJ1 or TRGJ2. No J gene was available from TCRdb, and it was assigned here by a germline match of the DNA. Germline trimming cut 2 bases from V and 4 bases from J; bases unmatched to any gene: 17. Germline assignment: CDR1 GITISATS and CDR2 ISYDGTV (reference sequence). This CDR3 is 17 amino acids long. CDR3 coding DNA: TGTGCCTTGTGGGAGGAAAACCTGCGCGGGGGGTATTATAAGAAACTCTTT. This gives the protein CALWEENLRGGYYKKLF.

This clone was recorded a few times. The DNA is omitted, as the CDR3 cannot be located on it reliably, and the CDR3 follows TCRdb's listing. The V segment is TRGV11, and no J call was made. TRGV11 is identified as an open reading frame with a role that is uncertain. The CDR3 length is 14 residues, termini included. This CDR3 reads CTTVPAGLHYKKLF.

This clone was observed at least ten times. The CDR3 here is CATWDRKKLF. The CDR3 coding sequence is TGTGCCACCTGGGATAGGAAGAAACTCTTT. The chain employs TRGV8 and TRGJ1 or TRGJ2. Matching the DNA to germline supplied the J gene, which TCRdb does not give. After removal of 0 bases from V and 10 bases from J, the junction contained 0 bases not matched to a gene. CDR3 length equals 10 residues. Germline CDR1 reads VENAVY; CDR2 reads YDSYNSRV.

This clone was recorded many times. CDR3 DNA sequence: TGTGCCACCTGGGACCGGTTCCCTAAGAAACTCTTT. It encodes CATWDRFPKKLF. The rearrangement joins TRGV2 to TRGJ1 or TRGJ2. No J segment appears in TCRdb, so it was assigned here by matching the sequence to germline. The J segment lost 9 bases and the V segment lost 3 bases, leaving 8 bases of the junction unmatched. CDR3 size: 12 residues. CDR1 and CDR2 (germline): EGSNGY, YDSYNSKV.

Relative to its sample, this clone is medium-sized (0.01 to 0.1%). The chain links TRGV2 to TRGJ1 or TRGJ2. The J gene is not listed in TCRdb, so it was assigned here from a DNA match to germline. CDR1 and CDR2 from the germline V gene are EGSNGY and YDSYNSKV. The CDR3 extends over 21 amino acids. The trim removed 0 bases at V and 6 bases at J, leaving 29 bases unmatched. The CDR3 reads CATWDGPGGLEIGVWAYKKLF. As DNA, the CDR3 is TGTGCCACCTGGGACGGGCCGGGGGGTCTGGAGATCGGGGTCTGGGCTTATAAGAAACTCTTT.

This clone is deemed medium-sized (0.01 to 0.1%). The chain links TRGV2 to TRGJ1 or TRGJ2. Because TCRdb records no J gene, it was assigned here through a match of the DNA to germline. Germline-derived CDR1 and CDR2 are EGSNGY and YDSYNSKV. The trim removed 0 bases at V and 6 bases at J, leaving 26 bases unmatched. This CDR3 spans 20 amino acids. The CDR3 bases are TGTGCCACCTGGGACGGGCACAGTGATTCAGATCCGCCCTATACTTATAAGAAACTCTTT. This codes for CATWDGHSDSDPPYTYKKLF.

This clone was counted ten times or more. The same CDR3 is also encoded by other DNA sequences in this sample. V usage is TRGV2 and J usage is TRGJ1 or TRGJ2. TCRdb does not report a J gene; here it was assigned by matching the DNA to germline references. With V trimmed by 4 bases and J by 3 bases, 6 bases remained unmatched. The germline CDR1 and CDR2 sequences are EGSNGY and YDSYNSKV. The CDR3 runs to 13 residues. The DNA for the CDR3 is TGTGCCACCTGGGATGGTAGTTATTATAAGAAACTCTTT. It encodes CATWDGSYYKKLF.

This clone is categorized as medium-sized. The V and J genes are TRGV10 and TRGJ1 or TRGJ2. Germline matching of the DNA provided the J gene here, since TCRdb leaves it blank. TRGV10 is treated as an ORF (open reading frame) with a function not yet certain. The V and J ends lost 8 bases and 4 bases, in that order; junction bases with no gene match: 12. CDR3 length: 14 amino acids. The CDR3 DNA sequence: TGTGCTGCGTGGGATTTGGGCGGATATTATAAGAAACTCTTT. The encoded protein is CAAWDLGGYYKKLF.

In its sample, this clone was seen many times. The likely explanation is a read error, given a far larger clone one base away. The limits of the CDR3 on the DNA are not certain, so only TCRdb's listed CDR3 is given. CDR3 sequence: CTTVPVRSSQGGFKKLF. The J gene is uncalled and the V gene is TRGV11. TRGV11 is classed as an ORF, of uncertain function. The length of the CDR3 is 17 amino acids, counting both ends.

By sample fraction, this clone is medium-sized (0.01 to 0.1%). In nucleotides, the CDR3 is TGTGCTGCGTGGGATTTCGCTGCTTATTATAAGAAACTCTTT. As protein: CAAWDFAAYYKKLF. The genes are TRGV10 and TRGJ1 or TRGJ2. TCRdb records no J gene; here it was assigned by comparing the DNA to germline. TRGV10 is an ORF, with its function uncertain. The CDR3 has 14 residues. Germline trimming cut 8 bases from V and 3 bases from J; bases unmatched to any gene: 11.

This clone was observed many times. V usage is TRGV10 and J usage is TRGJ1 or TRGJ2. The J gene comes from matching the DNA to germline here; TCRdb lacks it. TRGV10 is flagged as an ORF with uncertain function. The CDR3 sequence is 14 residues long. With V trimmed by 8 bases and J by 4 bases, 12 bases remained unmatched. CDR3 sequence: CAAWTTGMYYKKLF. In DNA form, the CDR3 reads TGTGCTGCGTGGACCACAGGGATGTATTATAAGAAACTCTTT.

In this sample, this clone is medium-sized. A far larger clone is just one base off, so this is likely a read error. The DNA is left out, because the CDR3 cannot be placed on it with certainty; the CDR3 is given as TCRdb lists it. The V gene corresponds to TRGV11; no J gene was called. TRGV11 is designated an ORF whose function remains uncertain. Termini included, the CDR3 measures 17 amino acids. The CDR3 sequence is CTTVPVRSSQGGFKKLF.